This T cell receptor (beta chain) was found in a study of cytomegalovirus exposure and HLA in healthy donors. This PCR relied on a set of 60 Vbeta primers and 13 Jbeta primers. Using immunoSEQ multiplex PCR, the repertoire was profiled, and TCRdb retains in-frame clones only, with some absent. Of 110,000 or so clones in the sample, 67% were seen once. Germline-derived CDR1 and CDR2 are SQVTM and ANQGSEA. With V trimmed by 7 bases and J by 4 bases, 4 bases remained unmatched. The CDR3 extends over 13 amino acids. This TCR was sampled from a man aged 18 to 29 in good health and CMV-seropositive. The specimen was PBMCs. V usage is TRBV29-1 and J usage is TRBJ1-2; 12 nucleotides align to TRBD1. CDR3 nucleotides: TGCAGCGGGGGACAGGGGGCGAGCTATGGCTACACCTTC. It is translated as CSGGQGASYGYTF.